This TCR beta chain was captured in a study of blood T cell repertoires in COVID-19. Whole-study context: T cells, B-cell-depleted T cells, or PBMCs supplied cDNA or gDNA.

Germline values: CDR1 LGHNA, CDR2 YSLEER. This CDR3 comprises 16 residues. J was trimmed by 5 bases and V by 0 bases; bases with no gene match: 8. Individuals in the exposed group had encountered a COVID-19 case within 2 weeks preceding study entry. Authors' processing steps: Reference gene primer amplification gave nucleated cell count estimates. Libraries were prepared by immunoSEQ multiplex PCR; TCRdb keeps only in-frame clonotypes and omits some of them. V, J and clone size derive from that table, while D and trimming were established from the DNA sequence. The data hold 150,000 to 200,000 clones, with 84% observed a single time. This clone showed up just a few times.

The TCR sequence derives from a woman aged 30 to 39 who had been exposed to COVID-19. Sequenced material: PBMCs or T cells enriched from blood (not recorded which). V usage is TRBV4-3 and J usage is TRBJ2-7, with 9 bases lining up with TRBD1. CDR3 bases: TGCGCCAGCAGCCAAGATACGGGACAGGGTGTCGACGAGCAGTACTTC. Translating gives CASSQDTGQGVDEQYF.